This T cell receptor (beta chain) is drawn from a study of cytomegalovirus exposure and HLA in healthy donors. The PCR ran on 60 Vbeta and 13 Jbeta primers. Repertoires were generated with immunoSEQ multiplex PCR, while TCRdb's copy carries only in-frame clones and drops some. The sample includes 200,000 or so clones, over 65% of them seen just once. The germline CDR1 and CDR2 sequences are SGHDT and YYEEEE. Trimming removed 4 bases at V and 4 bases at J, with 11 bases between. The CDR3 runs 13 residues. The sequence derives from a boy under 10 years old in good health and CMV-seronegative. Sequencing used PBMCs. The gene calls are TRBV5-6 and TRBJ1-2, with unresolved D. CDR3 loop: CASSPRVFYGYTF. The CDR3, as DNA: TGTGCCAGCAGCCCTAGAGTCTTCTATGGCTACACCTTC.